These T cell receptor beta chains were read from a single sample in a study of blood T cells in healthy people across ages. One entry per CDR3 protein, called by TCRdb with MiXCR from the 5' RACE reads. The sample yields 800,000 or so distinct CDR3 sequences, roughly 25% seen once. This same sample was also taken into another study, of T cells of mothers and their children.

Sequenced sample: blood. Every receptor here comes from a boy between 10 and 17 years old in good health. Both conserved end residues are part of each CDR3. The D gene is left open where the match is weak. The size field is filled for only some rows; it gives once, few, many or a size class.

TRBV15	NA	TRBD1	TRBJ1-2	CATSRGTGGAYGYTF	TGTGCCACCAGCAGAGGGACAGGGGGCGCGTATGGCTACACCTTC
TRBV21-1	once	NA	TRBJ1-6	CASSKDGRSSYNSPLHF	TGTGCCAGCAGCAAAGACGGTAGGAGCTCCTATAATTCACCCCTCCACTTT
TRBV7-9	NA	NA	TRBJ2-3	CASSLGAGYTDTQYF	TGTGCCAGCAGCTTAGGGGCTGGATACACAGATACGCAGTATTTT
TRBV7-2	NA	NA	TRBJ2-7	CASSLARPSDEQYF	TGTGCCAGCAGCTTAGCTAGGCCTTCTGACGAGCAGTACTTC
TRBV3-1	NA	NA	TRBJ2-7	CASSQGSGIGEQYF	TGTGCCAGCAGCCAAGGGTCTGGTATAGGCGAGCAGTACTTC
TRBV25-1	NA	NA	TRBJ1-4	CASSERGSSNEKLFF	TGTGCCAGCAGTGAACGGGGGTCAAGTAATGAAAAACTGTTTTTT
TRBV7-2	NA	TRBD2	TRBJ2-7	CASRPAGGTYEQYF	TGTGCCAGCCGACCGGCGGGGGGTACCTACGAGCAGTACTTC
TRBV5-8	few	TRBD1	TRBJ2-1	CASSLVGTVEQFF	TGTGCCAGCAGCTTGGTGGGGACAGTAGAGCAGTTCTTC
TRBV7-9	few	TRBD2	TRBJ2-1	CASSTGLAGGEQFF	TGTGCCAGCAGCACGGGACTAGCGGGAGGTGAGCAGTTCTTC
TRBV29-1	NA	NA	TRBJ2-5	CSVGEYQETQYF	TGCAGCGTTGGGGAGTACCAAGAGACCCAGTACTTC
TRBV30	few	TRBD1	TRBJ1-2	CAWSKDRVKAFYGYTF	TGTGCCTGGAGTAAGGACAGGGTGAAGGCCTTCTATGGCTACACCTTC
TRBV12-3/TRBV12-4	few	NA	TRBJ2-6	CASSLADRSGANVLTF	TGTGCCAGCAGTTTAGCAGACCGTTCTGGGGCCAACGTCCTGACTTTC
TRBV4-3	NA	NA	TRBJ2-3	CASSQEPGPRGTDTQYF	TGCGCCAGCAGCCAAGAACCGGGACCGAGGGGCACAGATACGCAGTATTTT
TRBV4-3	few	NA	TRBJ2-7	CASSPRGVDEQYF	TGCGCCAGCAGCCCGCGAGGGGTCGACGAGCAGTACTTC
TRBV5-1	few	NA	TRBJ2-5	CASSLVSNPEETQYF	TGCGCCAGCAGCTTGGTTTCGAACCCGGAGGAGACCCAGTACTTC
TRBV29-1	NA	NA	TRBJ2-5	CSAVDNGETQYF	TGCAGCGCGGTGGACAACGGGGAGACCCAGTACTTC
TRBV9	few	NA	TRBJ2-1	CASSSLPFPYNEQFF	TGTGCCAGCAGCTCTCTGCCCTTCCCCTACAATGAGCAGTTCTTC
TRBV21-1	few	NA	TRBJ2-5	CASSKPPSRNQEKTQYF	TGTGCCAGCAGCAAACCCCCCAGTCGGAACCAGGAGAAGACCCAGTACTTC
TRBV9	NA	NA	TRBJ2-5	CASSPDFVPETQYF	TGTGCCAGCAGCCCTGATTTTGTCCCGGAGACCCAGTACTTC
TRBV20-1	few	NA	TRBJ2-7	CSASSRGPSLGYEQYF	TGCAGTGCTAGTTCTCGGGGACCCAGTTTAGGCTACGAGCAGTACTTC
TRBV30	NA	NA	TRBJ2-5	CAWSELQKETQYF	TGTGCCTGGAGTGAGTTACAAAAAGAGACCCAGTACTTC
TRBV27	NA	NA	TRBJ1-5	CASSRTGQSNQPQHF	TGTGCCAGCAGTCGTACAGGGCAGAGCAATCAGCCCCAGCATTTT
TRBV20-1	many	TRBD2	TRBJ2-7	CSARGVGLAVIEQYF	TGCAGTGCTAGGGGCGTTGGGCTAGCGGTGATCGAGCAGTACTTC
TRBV7-2	NA	NA	TRBJ2-1	CASRRGGGNEQFF	TGTGCCAGCAGGAGAGGGGGAGGAAATGAGCAGTTCTTC
TRBV7-9	NA	NA	TRBJ2-5	CASSPTGYETQYF	TGTGCCAGCAGCCCTACAGGGTACGAGACCCAGTACTTC
TRBV20-1	NA	TRBD1	TRBJ2-5	CSASTGGRETQYF	TGCAGTGCTAGCACAGGGGGCCGGGAGACCCAGTACTTC
TRBV28	once	NA	TRBJ2-7	CASSWSSGQDYEQYF	TGTGCCAGCAGCTGGAGTTCGGGACAAGATTACGAGCAGTACTTC
TRBV27	NA	NA	TRBJ2-3	CASSLIGSPQYF	TGTGCCAGCAGTTTAATAGGGAGCCCGCAGTATTTT
TRBV12-3/TRBV12-4	few	NA	TRBJ1-4	CASNDIATNEKLFF	TGTGCCAGCAACGATATTGCAACTAATGAAAAACTGTTTTTT
TRBV12-3/TRBV12-4	few	NA	TRBJ2-7	CASSPYGSSVYEQYF	TGTGCCAGCAGTCCATATGGATCCTCCGTCTACGAGCAGTACTTC
TRBV18	NA	NA	TRBJ2-1	CASSPLAPGSYNEQFF	TGTGCCAGCTCACCCTTGGCCCCAGGCTCCTACAATGAGCAGTTCTTC
TRBV7-3	NA	NA	TRBJ1-6	CASSLVGGTLHF	TGTGCCAGCAGCTTGGTCGGGGGGACCCTCCACTTT
TRBV18	few	NA	TRBJ2-2	CASSPRDGRGELFF	TGTGCCAGCTCACCCCGGGACGGCCGCGGGGAGCTGTTTTTT
TRBV12-3/TRBV12-4	many	NA	TRBJ2-5	CASSLNRETQYF	TGTGCCAGCAGTTTAAACAGGGAGACCCAGTACTTC
TRBV7-2	NA	TRBD1	TRBJ2-1	CASSPTGQGLYNEQFF	TGTGCCAGCAGTCCAACGGGACAGGGGTTGTACAATGAGCAGTTCTTC
TRBV4-1	NA	TRBD1	TRBJ1-4	CASSPRLTGGTEKLFF	TGCGCCAGCAGCCCAAGATTGACAGGGGGCACTGAAAAACTGTTTTTT
TRBV10-2	few	NA	TRBJ1-2	CASSEGPTGGYTF	TGCGCCAGCAGTGAAGGGCCTACTGGGGGCTACACCTTC
TRBV3-1	NA	TRBD1	TRBJ1-3	CASSQDAPGQHYSGNTIYF	TGTGCCAGCAGCCAAGACGCTCCGGGACAGCATTACTCTGGAAACACCATATATTTT
TRBV20-1	few	NA	TRBJ2-7	CSARPTLRTSGEQYF	TGCAGTGCTAGGCCCACCTTACGAACCTCAGGCGAGCAGTACTTC
TRBV7-9	few	TRBD1	TRBJ1-1	CASSGDRATMLF	TGTGCCAGCAGCGGGGACAGGGCCACAATGCTCTTT
TRBV7-9	few	NA	TRBJ2-7	CASSLSPNRSTYEQYF	TGTGCCAGCAGCTTATCCCCTAACAGATCGACCTACGAGCAGTACTTC
TRBV28	NA	TRBD1	TRBJ2-5	CASSPRQGMVAETQYF	TGTGCCAGCAGTCCTAGACAGGGGATGGTTGCGGAGACCCAGTACTTC
TRBV20-1	few	NA	TRBJ1-5	CSAIGQGISNQPQHF	TGCAGTGCTATTGGGCAGGGGATTAGCAATCAGCCCCAGCATTTT
TRBV7-2	NA	NA	TRBJ1-2	CASNEQGTYGYTF	TGTGCCAGCAACGAACAGGGAACGTATGGCTACACCTTC
TRBV27	NA	TRBD2	TRBJ2-5	CASRKFGQAGEETQYF	TGTGCCAGCAGGAAATTTGGCCAGGCGGGGGAAGAGACCCAGTACTTC
TRBV19	NA	NA	TRBJ2-4	CASRDSRGRNIQYF	TGTGCCAGTAGAGACAGTCGGGGAAGAAACATTCAGTACTTC
TRBV6-5	NA	NA	TRBJ1-4	CASRQQYGATNEKLFF	TGTGCCAGCAGACAACAATACGGGGCAACTAATGAAAAACTGTTTTTT
TRBV15	NA	NA	TRBJ1-5	CATKDRDNQPQHF	TGTGCCACGAAGGACAGAGACAATCAGCCCCAGCATTTT
TRBV7-9	NA	NA	TRBJ2-1	CASSTNGAYNEQFF	TGTGCCAGCAGCACAAACGGTGCCTACAATGAGCAGTTCTTC
TRBV7-9	NA	NA	TRBJ2-1	CASSLLIYNEQFF	TGTGCCAGCAGCCTACTGATCTACAATGAGCAGTTCTTC
TRBV28	few	NA	TRBJ2-3	CASSPGWARSPQDTQYF	TGTGCCAGCAGTCCTGGATGGGCTAGAAGCCCCCAAGATACGCAGTATTTT
TRBV6-5	NA	NA	TRBJ1-1	CASSYSTAGGWTEAFF	TGTGCCAGCAGTTACTCGACCGCCGGGGGCTGGACTGAAGCTTTCTTT
TRBV29-1	NA	TRBD2	TRBJ2-4	CSVQAGGQLAKNIQYF	TGCAGCGTTCAGGCGGGGGGACAATTAGCCAAAAACATTCAGTACTTC
TRBV4-1	few	NA	TRBJ2-5	CASSQDFSWETQYF	TGCGCCAGCAGCCAAGACTTTTCTTGGGAGACCCAGTACTTC
TRBV21-1	NA	NA	TRBJ2-1	CASSKAGGGLAHFYNEQFF	TGTGCCAGCAGCAAAGCAGGAGGGGGACTAGCTCATTTCTACAATGAGCAGTTCTTC
TRBV10-3	NA	TRBD2	TRBJ2-5	CAIRGAGFQETQYF	TGTGCCATCCGAGGAGCGGGATTTCAAGAGACCCAGTACTTC
TRBV14	few	NA	TRBJ2-4	CASSFRTGPGDPNIQYF	TGTGCCAGCAGCTTTCGTACAGGGCCGGGGGACCCAAACATTCAGTACTTC
TRBV29-1	NA	NA	TRBJ2-3	CSVDVAAQVTDTQYF	TGCAGCGTTGACGTGGCCGCCCAGGTCACAGATACGCAGTATTTT
TRBV4-3	many	TRBD1	TRBJ2-7	CASSQDEGQFYF	TGCGCCAGCAGCCAAGATGAGGGACAGTTCTACTTC
TRBV20-1	once	TRBD2	TRBJ2-7	CSARASGSDEQYF	TGCAGTGCTAGGGCTAGCGGGAGCGACGAGCAGTACTTC